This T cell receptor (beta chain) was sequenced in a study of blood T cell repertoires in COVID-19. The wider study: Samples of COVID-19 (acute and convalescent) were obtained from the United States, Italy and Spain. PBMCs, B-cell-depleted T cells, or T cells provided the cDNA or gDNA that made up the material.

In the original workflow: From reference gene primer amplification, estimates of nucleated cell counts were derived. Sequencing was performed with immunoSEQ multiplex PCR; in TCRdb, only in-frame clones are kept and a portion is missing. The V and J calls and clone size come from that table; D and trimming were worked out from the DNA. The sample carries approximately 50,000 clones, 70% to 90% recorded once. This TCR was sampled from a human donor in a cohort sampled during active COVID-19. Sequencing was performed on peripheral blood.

The CDR3 DNA is TGTGCCAGCAGCTTCTTAATGAACACTGAAGCTTTCTTT. This sequence encodes CASSFLMNTEAFF. The chain joins TRBV7-2 to TRBJ1-1; D unresolved. CDR1 SGHTA and CDR2 FQGNSA come from the germline V gene. Trimming took 3 bases from V and 0 from J, leaving 5 bases between them. The CDR3 loop spans 13 amino acids.